Following are 15 T cell receptor beta chains from one sample sequenced in a study of OX40 agonist ivuxolimab in advanced cancers. The data were produced by immunoSEQ multiplex PCR, yet TCRdb's version contains in-frame clones alone and is incomplete. The sample lists about 81,000 clones, approximately 85% occurring once. The sequencing used CD4+ or CD8+ T cells sorted from blood, collected in a trial of the OX40 agonist ivuxolimab. These receptors all stem from an adult with an advanced solid tumor such as melanoma, head and neck, liver or kidney cancer.

The chain has TRBV4-1 and TRBJ2-1; TRBD2 aligns across 8 bases. Germline trimming cut 2 bases from V and 1 base from J; bases unmatched to any gene: 4. From germline, CDR1 is MGHRA and CDR2 YSYEKL. The CDR3 spans 16 residues. The CDR3 sequence is CASSQPTSASYNEQFF. The CDR3 bases are TGCGCCAGCAGCCAACCGACTAGCGCATCCTACAATGAGCAGTTCTTC.

Here the CDR3 reads CASSLTGGIYGYTF. For the CDR3, the DNA is TGTGCCAGCAGTTTAACAGGGGGCATTTATGGCTACACCTTC. V usage is TRBV28 and J usage is TRBJ1-2; 9 bases fit TRBD1. V was pared by 2 bases and J by 5 bases, with 3 bases of the junction left unmatched. Germline values: CDR1 MDHEN, CDR2 SYDVKM. CDR3 length: 14 residues.

The genes are TRBV5-6 and TRBJ1-1, with 9 bases lining up with TRBD1. V dropped 4 bases and J dropped 5; count of bases not matched to a gene: 6. The germline gives CDR1 SGHDT, CDR2 YYEEEE. This CDR3 has 14 residues. The CDR3 DNA reads TGTGCCAGCAGCAGGACAGGGGAAGGAACTGAAGCTTTCTTT. It specifies CASSRTGEGTEAFF.

J is TRBJ1-6 and V is TRBV27; D is unresolved. Germline CDR1 MNHEY, CDR2 SMNVEV (reference sequence). V shed 2 bases and J shed 6 bases, with 8 bases lying between them. This CDR3 is 14 amino acids long. The CDR3 protein is CASSLNRANSPLHF. Written as DNA, the CDR3 is TGTGCCAGCAGTTTAAATCGGGCTAATTCACCCCTCCACTTT.

This chain connects TRBV13 to TRBJ2-6; D gene ambiguous. The CDR3 totals 16 residues. Germline CDR1 and CDR2: PRHDT and FYEKMQ (reference sequence). Trimming took off 5 bases at V and 0 bases at J, with 11 bases between the two ends. The DNA for the CDR3 is TGTGCCAGCAGCCGATACGTGGCCTCTGGGGCCAACGTCCTGACTTTC. Translating gives CASSRYVASGANVLTF.

The V gene is TRBV6-1, the J gene TRBJ2-1; a weak D match, TRBD1 (6 bases). Trimming stripped 6 bases from V and 2 bases from J, with 11 bases between. Germline CDR1 and CDR2: MNHNS and SASEGT. The CDR3 sequence is 14 residues long. The CDR3 sequence is CASRRQATYNEQFF. As DNA, the CDR3 is TGTGCCAGCAGAAGACAGGCTACCTACAATGAGCAGTTCTTC.

The chain uses TRBV18 and TRBJ2-2; D not resolved. Trimming cost V 2 bases and J 0 bases, with 7 bases left between them. In germline, CDR1 is KGHSH, CDR2 LQKENI. The CDR3 totals 15 residues. CDR3 sequence (DNA): TGTGCCAGCTCACCAAGGCAGTCGAACACCGGGGAGCTGTTTTTT. Translated, it gives CASSPRQSNTGELFF.

The V and J genes are TRBV27 and TRBJ1-1; D remains ambiguous. V lost 3 bases and J lost 2, with 7 bases in between. The CDR3 consists of 13 residues. Germline CDR1 reads MNHEY; CDR2 reads SMNVEV (reference sequence). For the CDR3, the DNA is TGTGCCAGCAGTTTCAGACCTAACACTGAAGCTTTCTTT. Its translation: CASSFRPNTEAFF.

CDR3 bases: TGCGCCAGCAGCTTGGCGGCGGGGTTTGGAACAGATACGCAGTATTTT. Translating gives CASSLAAGFGTDTQYF. This chain connects TRBV5-1 to TRBJ2-3; maybe TRBD2 (6 bases). CDR3 size: 16 residues. Germline V gives CDR1 SGHRS, CDR2 YFSETQ. V was shortened by 0 bases and J by 3 bases, with 14 bases between the two germline ends.

The chain employs TRBV16 and TRBJ2-4, with TRBD1 matching 9 bases. V lost 2 bases to trimming and J lost 3 bases; unmatched junction nucleotides: 5. Germline lookup yields CDR1 KGHSY and CDR2 FQNENV. The CDR3 has 16 amino acids. The CDR3 protein is CASSQGTGSVKNIQYF. The CDR3 DNA reads as TGTGCCAGCAGCCAAGGGACAGGGTCGGTCAAAAACATTCAGTACTTC. Together with reference TRBV16 and TRBJ2-4, the CDR3 gives the full variable domain: GEEVAQTPKHLVRGEGQKAKLYCAPIKGHSYVFWYQQVLKNEFKFLISFQNENVFDETGMPKERFSAKCLPNSPCSLEIQATKLEDSAVYFCASSQGTGSVKNIQYFGAGTRLSVL.

The V and J genes are TRBV18 and TRBJ2-1, with 12 bases identical to TRBD2. Germline trimming cut 2 bases from V and 8 bases from J; bases unmatched to any gene: 4. Germline loops: CDR1 KGHSH, CDR2 LQKENI. The CDR3 spans 15 residues. The CDR3 DNA sequence: TGTGCCAGCTCACCAAGGTCTAGCGGGGGGGATGAGCAGTTCTTC. Protein sequence: CASSPRSSGGDEQFF. The whole variable domain, remainder taken from reference TRBV18 and TRBJ2-1, is NAGVMQNPRHLVRRRGQEARLRCSPMKGHSHVYWYRQLPEEGLKFMVYLQKENIIDESGMPKERFSAEFPKEGPSILRIQQVVRGDSAAYFCASSPRSSGGDEQFFGPGTRLTVL.

This clone turned up a few times. The rearrangement links TRBV5-6 to TRBJ2-1, with D unclear. Trimming took 1 base from V and 2 from J, leaving 13 bases between them. Germline V gives CDR1 SGHDT, CDR2 YYEEEE. This CDR3 has 16 residues. The CDR3 here is CASSLYGSKAYNEQFF. CDR3 bases: TGTGCCAGCAGCTTGTATGGGTCGAAGGCCTACAATGAGCAGTTCTTC. The full variable domain, with the rest looked up from reference TRBV5-6 and TRBJ2-1, is DAGVTQSPTHLIKTRGQQVTLRCSPKSGHDTVSWYQQALGQGPQFIFQYYEEEERQRGNFPDRFSGHQFPNYSSELNVNALLLGDSALYLCASSLYGSKAYNEQFFGPGTRLTVL.

The chain couples TRBV5-1 to TRBJ2-1; D is unresolved. V lost 4 bases and J 9 bases, leaving 8 bases between the germline ends. Germline lookup yields CDR1 SGHRS and CDR2 YFSETQ. The CDR3 length is 11 residues. CDR3 nucleotide sequence: TGCGCCAGCAGCCTACAAGGTGAGCAGTTCTTC. The encoded protein is CASSLQGEQFF.

The rearrangement uses TRBV4-3 and TRBJ2-1, with D tentatively TRBD1 (5 bases). This CDR3 region has 13 residues. Looked up from germline, CDR1 is LGHNA and CDR2 is YSLEER. V lost 1 base and J 5 bases, leaving 6 bases between the germline ends. The CDR3 region is CASSQGTHNEQFF. For the CDR3, the DNA is TGCGCCAGCAGCCAAGGGACACACAATGAGCAGTTCTTC.

This clone was seen just once. This chain uses TRBV5-1 with TRBJ2-5; D might be TRBD1 (5 bases). CDR3 size: 14 residues. Trimming took 3 bases from V and 0 from J, leaving 9 bases between them. The germline CDR1 and CDR2 sequences are SGHRS and YFSETQ. CDR3 amino acids: CASSYQGYQETQYF. CDR3 DNA: TGCGCCAGCAGCTACCAGGGATACCAAGAGACCCAGTACTTC.